The 18 T cell receptor beta chains given below trace back to one sample, sequenced in a study of cytotoxic CD8 clonotypes in ibrutinib-treated CLL listed by TCRdb under 2021. Library construction relied on the immunoSEQ multiplex PCR assay. TCRdb re-hosts the immuneACCESS table, in-frame sequences only. Its copies lack some clones; in the studies checked, an unresolved V gene accounts for under half of them, and the cause for the rest is not known. For this sample there are some 350,000 clones; roughly 71% appear just once. Just under 6.5% of the sample is held by the ten biggest clonotypes. Sequenced material: PBMCs, taken after 36 months of ibrutinib treatment. These receptors all stem from a human donor with chronic lymphocytic leukemia.

About this clone itself: Mismatch with germline at one junction end may stem from a read error. This chain links TRBV6-5 with TRBJ2-1; 7 bases fit TRBD2. Germline CDR1 MNHEY, CDR2 SVGAGI. The length of the CDR3 is 14 residues. CDR3 DNA: TGTGCCAGCAGTCGGACTAGATCCTCCAATGAGCAGTTCTTC. It yields the protein CASSRTRSSNEQFF.

Note on this clone: The junction does not match germline at one end; this may be a read error. V usage is TRBV18 and J usage is TRBJ1-2, with 7 nucleotides matching TRBD1. Germline V gives CDR1 KGHSH, CDR2 LQKENI. The CDR3 sequence is 13 residues long. CDR3 sequence (DNA): TGTGCCAGCTCCGAGGGACAGCACTATGCCTACACCTTC. Its translation: CASSEGQHYAYTF.

This clone was counted a single time. The chain carries TRBV6-1 and TRBJ1-4; D is ambiguous. Between the trimmed V and J ends, which lost 4 bases and 2 bases, there was a span of 11 bases. This CDR3 contains 15 residues. Germline V gene data show CDR1 as MNHNS and CDR2 as SASEGT. The CDR3 bases are TGTGCCAGCAGTGGATCGGTAGGGACTAATGAAAAACTGTTTTTT. Its protein product is CASSGSVGTNEKLFF.

The chain carries TRBV11-3 and TRBJ2-7; D possibly corresponds to TRBD1 (5 bases). Trimming shortened V by 2 bases and J by 3 bases, and 20 bases separated the two germline ends. CDR3 size: 17 residues. Germline V lookup: CDR1 SGHNT, CDR2 YENEEA. CDR3 in amino acids: CASSLFGGEQEYYEQYF. As DNA, the CDR3 is TGTGCCAGCAGCTTATTTGGTGGGGAACAGGAGTACTACGAGCAGTACTTC.

The gene calls are TRBV21-1 and TRBJ2-7. TRBV21-1 is a pseudogene segment. The CDR3 runs 16 residues. CDR3 amino acids: CASSKDGAPGIYEQYF. The CDR3, as DNA: TGTGCCAGCAGCAAAGATGGAGCACCAGGAATCTACGAGCAGTACTTC.

The table lists this clone with a count of one. This rearrangement joins TRBV10-3 to TRBJ2-3, with D maybe TRBD2 (6 bases). CDR3 length: 16 amino acids. Germline CDR1 is ENHRY and CDR2 is SYGVKD. Deletions cut 6 bases from V and 0 bases from J, with 16 bases between. The CDR3 DNA sequence: TGTGCCATCAGAAACCGGGACTTCTCTAGCACAGATACGCAGTATTTT. Protein sequence: CAIRNRDFSSTDTQYF.

The V gene is TRBV2, the J gene TRBJ2-6; 10 positions agree with TRBD1. Germline loops: CDR1 SNHLY, CDR2 FYNNEI. The CDR3 length is 16 residues. V lost 7 bases to trimming and J lost 0 bases; unmatched junction nucleotides: 3. For the CDR3, the DNA is TGTGCCAGCAAGAGGACAGGGGGCTCTGGGGCCAACGTCCTGACTTTC. Residues: CASKRTGGSGANVLTF.

J is TRBJ1-5 and V is TRBV6-5, with D tentatively TRBD1 (6 bases). The CDR3 is made up of 15 amino acids. Germline V gives CDR1 MNHEY, CDR2 SVGAGI. Trimming stripped 5 bases from V and 3 bases from J, with 14 bases between. The CDR3 DNA sequence: TGTGCCAGCAGTCGTACAGGGATAGTCAATCAGCCCCAGCATTTT. Protein product: CASSRTGIVNQPQHF.

This chain links TRBV6-5 with TRBJ2-7; TRBD1 is a possible D gene (7 bases). The CDR3 is 15 residues long. Germline V gives CDR1 MNHEY, CDR2 SVGAGI. V lost 5 bases to trimming and J lost 5 bases, with 19 bases between them. CDR3 amino acids: CASSAPTGRFDEQYF. The CDR3, as DNA: TGTGCCAGCAGTGCCCCGACAGGGAGGTTCGACGAGCAGTACTTC.

The chain carries TRBV6-6 and TRBJ2-5; D call uncertain. Germline V CDR1 and CDR2: MNHNY, SVGAGI (reference sequence). The CDR3 loop spans 12 amino acids. Trimming left V 4 bases short and J 5 bases short, with 8 bases between. This CDR3 is CASSFRLETQYF. The DNA for the CDR3 is TGTGCCAGCAGTTTCCGGCTGGAGACCCAGTACTTC.

This clone turned up a few times. The J gene is TRBJ2-7, the V gene TRBV9; the match to TRBD2 covers 13 bases. Trimming took 4 bases from V and 5 from J; bases not matched to a gene: 6. Germline values: CDR1 SGDLS, CDR2 YYNGEE. This CDR3 has 15 amino acids. This chain's CDR3 is CASSLLAGGRNEQYF. CDR3 in DNA: TGTGCCAGCAGCCTACTAGCGGGGGGGCGGAACGAGCAGTACTTC. Combining the CDR3 with reference TRBV9 and TRBJ2-7 gives the whole variable domain DSGVTQTPKHLITATGQRVTLRCSPRSGDLSVYWYQQSLDQGLQFLIQYYNGEERAKGNILERFSAQQFPDLHSELNLSSLELGDSALYFCASSLLAGGRNEQYFGPGTRLTVT.

This clone was seen a few times. The chain uses TRBV27 and TRBJ1-5, with D hard to call. Per germline, CDR1 MNHEY and CDR2 SMNVEV (reference sequence). The CDR3 extends over 12 amino acids. V was trimmed by 6 bases and J by 4 bases, leaving 7 bases between them. CDR3 amino acids: CASRAGNQPQHF. CDR3 nucleotides: TGTGCCAGCAGGGCTGGGAATCAGCCCCAGCATTTT.

The chain carries TRBV13 and TRBJ2-2, with 9 bases lining up with TRBD1. The germline V gene has CDR1 PRHDT and CDR2 FYEKMQ (reference sequence). With 5 bases clipped from V and 5 bases from J, the junction kept 9 bases outside the gene matches. The CDR3 is 16 residues long. CDR3 sequence: CASSHGTGLYTGELFF. The CDR3 DNA reads as TGTGCCAGCAGCCATGGGACAGGGCTTTATACCGGGGAGCTGTTTTTT.

V is TRBV7-9 and J is TRBJ2-7, with 9 bases matching TRBD1. The CDR3 runs 14 residues. The germline gives CDR1 SEHNR, CDR2 FQNEAQ (reference sequence). V was clipped by 3 bases and J by 7 bases; unmatched bases: 7. The CDR3: CASSLGQGIREQYF. The CDR3 DNA sequence: TGTGCCAGCAGCTTGGGACAGGGAATCCGGGAGCAGTACTTC.

The rearrangement uses TRBV19 and TRBJ1-2, with D perhaps TRBD1 (6 bases). CDR1 is LNHDA and CDR2 is SQIVND in the germline V gene (reference sequence). V was pared by 6 bases and J by 0 bases, with 14 bases between. The CDR3 has 15 residues. Here the CDR3 reads CASRYRDIPNYGYTF. DNA for the CDR3: TGTGCCAGTAGATACCGGGACATCCCTAACTATGGCTACACCTTC.

This clone appeared many times. The CDR3 DNA is TGTGCCAGCAGCTTAATGAATCAGCCCCAGCATTTT. It yields the protein CASSLMNQPQHF. This chain connects TRBV7-8 to TRBJ1-5, with D hard to call. V was cut by 2 bases and J by 4 bases, with 3 bases left in between. CDR3 length: 12 residues. Germline V gene sequence: CDR1 SGHVS, CDR2 FQNEAQ.

The chain employs TRBV9 and TRBJ1-6; 9 bases match TRBD1. Losses at the gene ends were 3 bases for V and 9 bases for J; bases not matched to a gene: 13. The germline V gene encodes CDR1 SGDLS and CDR2 YYNGEE. This CDR3 region has 17 residues. The CDR3 DNA is TGTGCCAGCAGCGGACCCCGGGACAGGGCCTTCGGTTCACCCCTCCACTTT. Residues: CASSGPRDRAFGSPLHF.

The chain joins TRBV6-1 to TRBJ2-7; 7 nucleotides match TRBD1. Germline lookup yields CDR1 MNHNS and CDR2 SASEGT. This CDR3 spans 13 amino acids. The V and J ends lost 6 bases and 2 bases, in that order; junction bases with no gene match: 4. The CDR3 DNA reads as TGTGCCAGCAGACAGGGGTCCCCCTACGAGCAGTACTTC. Its translation is CASRQGSPYEQYF.